The 28 T cell receptor beta chains presented below share a single source sample, sequenced in a study of blood T cell repertoires in COVID-19. Data came from immunoSEQ multiplex PCR; TCRdb stores just in-frame clones and leaves some out. The sample records over 90,000 clones, around 85% being singletons. The sequenced material came from peripheral blood. Receptors were obtained from a man aged 55 to 70 with acute or convalescent COVID-19.

The chain carries TRBV7-2 and TRBJ1-2, with a tentative D call TRBD1 (5 bases). Deletions cut 5 bases from V and 8 bases from J, with 21 bases between. Germline loops: CDR1 SGHTA, CDR2 FQGNSA. This CDR3 spans 15 amino acids. The CDR3 loop reads CASSVAPGLIGGYTF. DNA of the CDR3: TGTGCCAGCAGCGTTGCCCCAGGGTTAATCGGGGGCTACACCTTC.

CDR3 in amino acids: CASSLSGDYEQYF. The CDR3 DNA sequence: TGCGCCAGCAGCCTCTCCGGGGACTACGAGCAGTACTTC. The J gene is TRBJ2-7, the V gene TRBV4-1; maybe TRBD2 (5 bases). CDR3 size: 13 residues. The germline V gene encodes CDR1 MGHRA and CDR2 YSYEKL. V dropped 4 bases and J dropped 3 bases, with 10 bases sitting between them.

The chain employs TRBV7-9 and TRBJ2-1, with D unresolved. The V end was cut by 5 bases, the J end by 6 bases, with 11 bases between. Germline V CDR1 and CDR2: SEHNR, FQNEAQ (reference sequence). The CDR3 consists of 13 residues. In DNA, the CDR3 is TGTGCCAGCAGCCGTGAATGGAGCAATGAGCAGTTCTTC. It specifies CASSREWSNEQFF.

The chain is built from TRBV6-6 and TRBJ2-1; 12 bases map to TRBD2. CDR3 size: 16 residues. J gave up 7 bases and V 6 bases, and 10 bases lay outside the gene matches. Germline CDR1 MNHNY, CDR2 SVGAGI (reference sequence). CDR3 in amino acids: CASSRTSGRPDNEQFF. CDR3 sequence (DNA): TGTGCCAGCAGCCGCACTAGCGGGAGGCCGGATAATGAGCAGTTCTTC.

The J gene is TRBJ2-1, the V gene TRBV7-2; 9 bases align to TRBD1. With V trimmed by 5 bases and J by 4 bases, 6 bases remained unmatched. The CDR3 runs 15 residues. Germline CDR1 SGHTA, CDR2 FQGNSA. The CDR3 sequence: CASSVRGQGYNEQFF. The DNA for the CDR3 is TGTGCCAGCAGCGTTAGGGGACAGGGTTACAATGAGCAGTTCTTC.

The rearrangement links TRBV6-4 to TRBJ1-5; D possibly corresponds to TRBD1 (6 bases). The V end was cut by 0 bases, the J end by 6 bases, with 18 bases between. The CDR3 is made up of 17 amino acids. The germline gives CDR1 MRHNA, CDR2 SNTAGT. The CDR3 spells CASSDSKQGLIVQPQHF. The CDR3 nucleotides are TGTGCCAGCAGTGACTCGAAACAGGGTCTTATAGTTCAGCCCCAGCATTTT.

The CDR3 DNA follows: TGTGCCATCAGGATACAGGGGTCCTACGAGCAGTACTTC. Translated, it gives CAIRIQGSYEQYF. The J gene is TRBJ2-7, the V gene TRBV10-3; 7 positions agree with TRBD1. The V gene end was trimmed by 6 bases and the J gene end by 1 base; junction bases not matched to a gene: 3. CDR1 and CDR2 from the germline V gene are ENHRY and SYGVKD. CDR3 length equals 13 residues.

CDR3 sequence: CAISESAGTDTQYF. The CDR3 coding sequence is TGTGCCATCAGTGAGTCGGCGGGCACAGATACGCAGTATTTT. The chain links TRBV10-3 to TRBJ2-3; no reliable D call. CDR3 length equals 14 residues. Germline lookup yields CDR1 ENHRY and CDR2 SYGVKD. V dropped 0 bases and J dropped 1 base, with 5 bases sitting between them.

This clone has only a few counts. The CDR3 reads CASSRETGRPYEQYF. The CDR3 region has the DNA TGTGCCAGCTCAAGGGAGACAGGGAGACCCTACGAGCAGTACTTC. This chain joins TRBV18 and TRBJ2-7; 7 bases match TRBD1. CDR1 KGHSH and CDR2 LQKENI come from the germline V gene. The CDR3 is 15 amino acids. V dropped 5 bases and J dropped 2; count of bases not matched to a gene: 9.

This chain connects TRBV7-9 to TRBJ1-6, with D possibly matching TRBD1 (5 bases). The CDR3 loop spans 16 amino acids. Per germline, CDR1 SEHNR and CDR2 FQNEAQ (reference sequence). Trimming took off 6 bases at V and 0 bases at J, with 12 bases between the two ends. CDR3 sequence (DNA): TGTGCCAGCAGACCGACGGGGGGCTCCTATAATTCACCCCTCCACTTT. Translated: CASRPTGGSYNSPLHF.

V gene TRBV29-1 combines with J gene TRBJ2-1; 12 positions match TRBD1. Unmatched junction bases numbered 12, after V lost 7 bases and J lost 8 bases. The germline V gene has CDR1 SQVTM and CDR2 ANQGSEA. The CDR3 runs 15 residues. The CDR3 region is CSAVPGTGGFYEQFF. Written as DNA, the CDR3 is TGCAGCGCGGTGCCCGGGACAGGGGGCTTCTATGAGCAGTTCTTC.

The chain employs TRBV18 and TRBJ1-6; 10 bases line up with TRBD1. The CDR3 spans 15 residues. Germline CDR1 is KGHSH and CDR2 is LQKENI. The V and J ends lost 3 bases and 13 bases, in that order; junction bases with no gene match: 9. The CDR3 region has the DNA TGTGCCAGCTCACCCGCCCCGGGACAGGGGCTTCCCCTCCACTTT. This sequence encodes CASSPAPGQGLPLHF.

This sequence joins TRBV9 and TRBJ2-5; weak D call: TRBD2 (5 bases). The ends were cut back, 1 base at V and 4 bases at J, with 14 bases in the middle. This CDR3 comprises 15 residues. Germline CDR1 reads SGDLS; CDR2 reads YYNGEE. The CDR3: CASSVSAGAVETQYF. The CDR3 bases are TGTGCCAGCAGCGTAAGTGCCGGAGCGGTAGAGACCCAGTACTTC.

There are a few counts of this clone. The chain carries TRBV18 and TRBJ2-7; 11 nucleotides align to TRBD1. CDR1 is KGHSH, CDR2 LQKENI, per germline. With 3 bases clipped from V and 3 bases from J, the junction kept 7 bases outside the gene matches. The CDR3 loop spans 16 amino acids. CDR3 sequence: CASSPPGTGGYYEQYF. CDR3 coding DNA: TGTGCCAGCTCACCTCCCGGGACAGGGGGGTACTACGAGCAGTACTTC.

The gene calls are TRBV9 and TRBJ1-3; tentatively, D is TRBD1 (5 bases). V gave up 0 bases and J gave up 7 bases, with 17 bases separating them. The CDR3 totals 16 residues. CDR1 is SGDLS, CDR2 YYNGEE, per germline. CDR3 loop: CASSVAGEGRGNTIYF. The CDR3 DNA reads TGTGCCAGCAGCGTAGCTGGGGAGGGAAGGGGTAACACCATATATTTT.

This chain joins TRBV19 and TRBJ2-1; 7 bases are shared with TRBD2. Germline CDR1 reads LNHDA; CDR2 reads SQIVND (reference sequence). V lost 2 bases and J lost 0; bases outside the gene matches: 13. There are 19 residues in the CDR3. Here the CDR3 DNA reads TGTGCCAGTAGTATAAGAGGGGAGGGCGCAATCAGCTCCTACAATGAGCAGTTCTTC. Translated, it gives CASSIRGEGAISSYNEQFF.

The chain carries TRBV2 and TRBJ1-1; no clear D. V lost 7 bases and J 6 bases, leaving 21 bases between the germline ends. Germline CDR1 is SNHLY and CDR2 is FYNNEI. The CDR3 consists of 15 residues. The CDR3 DNA reads TGTGCCAGCAATGGAGGACCGGGAGGGCGCGCTGAAGCTTTCTTT. Its protein is CASNGGPGGRAEAFF.

V gene TRBV11-2 combines with J gene TRBJ2-3; 15 nucleotides match TRBD2. This CDR3 comprises 16 residues. V lost 5 bases to trimming and J lost 4 bases; unmatched junction nucleotides: 4. The V gene's germline CDR1 is SGHAT and CDR2 FQNNGV. This chain's CDR3 is CASSPGLAGGPDTQYF. CDR3 DNA: TGTGCCAGCAGCCCGGGACTAGCGGGGGGACCAGATACGCAGTATTTT.

The J gene is TRBJ2-5, the V gene TRBV2; D call uncertain. The CDR3 has 13 amino acids. V lost 5 bases to trimming and J lost 4 bases, with 11 bases between them. The germline gives CDR1 SNHLY, CDR2 FYNNEI. CDR3 amino acids: CASSTDTGETQYF. The CDR3 nucleotides are TGTGCCAGCAGTACAGACACTGGAGAGACCCAGTACTTC.

V gene TRBV7-9 combines with J gene TRBJ1-2; weak D call: TRBD1 (6 bases). CDR3 length: 15 amino acids. The V and J ends lost 1 base and 4 bases respectively, with 13 bases between them. Per the germline V gene, CDR1 is SEHNR and CDR2 is FQNEAQ (reference sequence). The CDR3 DNA is TGTGCCAGCAGCTTAGGGACAGCCAGCCCCTATGGCTACACCTTC. Translating it yields CASSLGTASPYGYTF. Based on the CDR3 plus reference TRBV7-9 and TRBJ1-2, the full variable domain is DTGVSQNPRHKITKRGQNVTFRCDPISEHNRLYWYRQTLGQGPEFLTYFQNEAQLEKSRLLSDRFSAERPKGSFSTLEIQRTEQGDSAMYLCASSLGTASPYGYTFGSGTRLTVV.

The J gene is TRBJ2-1, the V gene TRBV18; D is undetermined. The CDR3 has 13 amino acids. The germline V and J ends were trimmed by 2 bases and 2 bases, with 4 bases remaining between them. Germline V gene data show CDR1 as KGHSH and CDR2 as LQKENI. CDR3 in DNA: TGTGCCAGCTCACCAAATACCTACAATGAGCAGTTCTTC. Translated: CASSPNTYNEQFF.

The rearrangement links TRBV3-1 (or the pseudogene TRBV3-2) to TRBJ2-1; D might be TRBD1 (6 bases). The CDR3 length is 16 residues. V gave up 1 base and J gave up 5 bases, with 15 bases separating them. CDR1 LGHDT and CDR2 YNNKEL come from the germline V gene (reference sequence). In DNA, the CDR3 is TGTGCCAGCAGCCAAGCCGAAGCCAGGGGAAACAATGAGCAGTTCTTC. Encoded protein: CASSQAEARGNNEQFF.

This chain connects TRBV5-8 to TRBJ2-1, with 11 bases matching TRBD1. CDR1 and CDR2 (germline): SGHTS, YDEGEE. J lost 8 bases, V lost 1 base, and 2 bases had no gene match. CDR3 length equals 14 residues. The DNA of the CDR3 is TGTGCCAGCAGCTTGAAGGACAGGGGGCATGAGCAGTTCTTC. The encoded protein is CASSLKDRGHEQFF.

The CDR3 sequence is CASRESQGLHGELFF. CDR3 nucleotides: TGCGCCAGCAGAGAGTCACAAGGACTTCACGGGGAGCTGTTTTTT. The chain links TRBV4-1 to TRBJ2-2; the D gene is possibly TRBD2 (5 bases). Trimming left V 6 bases short and J 7 bases short, with 18 bases between. Germline lookup yields CDR1 MGHRA and CDR2 YSYEKL. The CDR3 runs to 15 residues.

This chain links TRBV18 with TRBJ2-2; TRBD1 might be the D (6 bases). This CDR3 spans 14 amino acids. Germline CDR1 KGHSH, CDR2 LQKENI. V was clipped by 2 bases and J by 6 bases, with 10 bases between them. DNA for the CDR3: TGTGCCAGCTCACCAGAGGCAGGGGCCGGGGAGCTGTTTTTT. Its translation is CASSPEAGAGELFF.

V is TRBV2 and J is TRBJ2-3; 8 bases are shared with TRBD1. This CDR3 has 14 residues. Germline values: CDR1 SNHLY, CDR2 FYNNEI. The ends lost 6 bases at V and 5 bases at J; junction bases unmatched: 7. Here the CDR3 DNA reads TGTGCCAGCAGCGGGACAGGAAGGGTAGATACGCAGTATTTT. It yields the protein CASSGTGRVDTQYF.

The J gene is TRBJ2-1, the V gene TRBV5-4, with 9 bases that match TRBD2. The CDR3 is 15 amino acids. The V gene end was trimmed by 4 bases and the J gene end by 3 bases; junction bases not matched to a gene: 5. Per the germline V gene, CDR1 is SGHNT and CDR2 is YYREEE (reference sequence). CDR3 in amino acids: CASSLKRGDYNEQFF. Written as DNA, the CDR3 is TGTGCCAGCAGCCTAAAGCGGGGGGACTACAATGAGCAGTTCTTC.

The chain uses TRBV27 and TRBJ2-3, with 8 bases matching TRBD1. The germline CDR1 and CDR2 sequences are MNHEY and SMNVEV (reference sequence). V lost 6 bases to trimming and J lost 1 base; unmatched junction nucleotides: 12. This CDR3 is 17 amino acids long. In DNA form, the CDR3 reads TGTGCCAGCAGACCCCGACAGGGGAGGTCTGGCACAGATACGCAGTATTTT. Translating it yields CASRPRQGRSGTDTQYF.